Listed below are T cell receptor beta chains from one sample, sequenced in a study of CD8 T cells in ankylosing spondylitis. TCRdb reprocessed the 5' RACE reads via MiXCR and lists one record per CDR3 protein. The table has 200,000 to 250,000 distinct CDR3 sequences, 32% seen once; the top ten hold approximately 4%. What was sequenced was blood, either unsorted or a sorted T cell fraction (not recorded which). These receptors all stem from a male donor with ankylosing spondylitis or in good health (not recorded which). CDR3s include the opening cysteine and the closing phenylalanine or tryptophan. A D gene is named only where the DNA matches it firmly. Size tells how often a clone was seen (once, few, many) or the class of an expanded clone, and some rows leave it out.

D gene	clone size	J gene	V gene	CDR3 DNA	CDR3 protein
NA	many	TRBJ2-2	TRBV7-2	TGTGCCAGCAGCTCTACAGGGACCGGGGAGCTGTTTTTT	CASSSTGTGELFF
TRBD1	few	TRBJ2-5	TRBV12-3/TRBV12-4	TGTGCCAGCAGTTTCCGGACAGGGGGGCAAGAGACCCAGTACTTC	CASSFRTGGQETQYF
TRBD2	few	TRBJ2-1	TRBV6-2/TRBV6-3	TGTGCCAGCAGGGGGACTAGCGGATACAATGAGCAGTTCTTC	CASRGTSGYNEQFF
NA	few	TRBJ2-7	TRBV10-3	TGTGCCATCAGTGAGTTTAGGCAAACCGAGCAGTACTTC	CAISEFRQTEQYF
TRBD1	few	TRBJ1-5	TRBV4-1	TGCGCCAGCAGCCAAGAACCGCCGACAGGGTGGGGCAATCAGCCCCAGCATTTT	CASSQEPPTGWGNQPQHF
NA	few	TRBJ1-2	TRBV6-1	TGTGCCAGCAGGCAGGGCCTCGGCTATGGCTACACCTTC	CASRQGLGYGYTF
TRBD2	few	TRBJ2-5	TRBV20-1	TGCAGTGCTCCCCCTGCCCAGGGACTAGCGGGGGAGACCCAGTACTTC	CSAPPAQGLAGETQYF
TRBD1	NA	TRBJ1-1	TRBV4-2	TGTGCCAGCAACCCAGGGGGCGCCACGGTCACTGAAGCTTTCTTT	CASNPGGATVTEAFF
NA	few	TRBJ2-7	TRBV12-3/TRBV12-4	TGTGCCAGCAGTCCCGTTGACGCGACCTACGAGCAGTACTTC	CASSPVDATYEQYF
TRBD1	few	TRBJ2-3	TRBV6-1	TGTGCCAGCAGACCTCACAGGGGGCACCGCTCAACAGATACGCAGTATTTT	CASRPHRGHRSTDTQYF
NA	NA	TRBJ1-2	TRBV7-8	TGTGCCAGCAGCTCCGGGATCGTATCAGCGGTCTATGGCTACACCTTC	CASSSGIVSAVYGYTF
TRBD1	NA	TRBJ1-2	TRBV12-3/TRBV12-4	TGTGCCAGCAGTTTAAACAGGGGCTATGGCTACACCTTC	CASSLNRGYGYTF
NA	NA	TRBJ2-3	TRBV20-1	TGCAGTGCTAGAGGGATACCAGGGGACGCAGATACGCAGTATTTC	CSARGIPGDADTQYF
TRBD1	few	TRBJ2-7	TRBV11-2	TGTGCCAGCAGCTTAGGGGACAGGGGTGAGGAGCAGTACTTC	CASSLGDRGEEQYF
NA	NA	TRBJ2-7	TRBV12-3/TRBV12-4	TGTGCCAGCAGTTTACCGCCAGCCCTCGAGCAGTACTTC	CASSLPPALEQYF
NA	NA	TRBJ2-5	TRBV9	TGTGCCAGCAGCGCCAGGGGAGAGACCCAGTACTTC	CASSARGETQYF
NA	few	TRBJ2-1	TRBV10-3	TGTGCCATCAGTGAGTCGAGTCAGTACAATGAGCAGTTCTTC	CAISESSQYNEQFF